This entry features one T cell receptor beta chain sequence. Data came from immunoSEQ multiplex PCR; TCRdb stores just in-frame clones and leaves some out. In the table there are 250,000 to 300,000 clones, roughly nine tenths of which are singletons. The data are from a study of blood T cell repertoires in COVID-19. This CDR3 is 18 amino acids long. V was pared by 2 bases and J by 0 bases, with 20 bases between. Germline-derived CDR1 and CDR2 are SGHRS and YFSETQ. Enrollment of patients from Seattle took place during active infection, with longitudinal follow-up. This receptor was obtained from a woman aged 25 to 39 with COVID-19, enrolled during active disease. The rearrangement uses TRBV5-1 and TRBJ1-1; D possibly corresponds to TRBD1 (5 bases). Sequenced: peripheral blood. CDR3: CASSFRIPGTPMNTEAFF. The DNA of the CDR3 is TGCGCCAGCAGCTTCCGAATCCCCGGGACTCCCATGAACACTGAAGCTTTCTTT.